These 25 T cell receptor beta chains originate from one sample sequenced in a study of PD-1 blockade in mismatch repair-deficient tumors. Measured with immunoSEQ multiplex PCR; TCRdb has only the in-frame clones, and not every one. The table records tens of thousands of clones, approximately 84% of them present only once. The sample here was peripheral blood, taken 12 weeks after starting pembrolizumab. The receptors here all came from an adult with mismatch repair-deficient cancer.

This chain uses TRBV30 with TRBJ2-1; 9 nucleotides agree with TRBD2. The CDR3 covers 15 residues. Germline V gene data show CDR1 as GTSNPN and CDR2 as SVGIG (reference sequence). V lost 1 base, J lost 5 bases, and 6 bases stayed unmatched. The DNA of the CDR3 is TGTGCCTGGAGTGCCCTAGCGGGAATCCACAATGAGCAGTTCTTC. This sequence encodes CAWSALAGIHNEQFF.

This chain uses TRBV6-1 with TRBJ1-2; TRBD1 matches 12 bases. In germline, CDR1 is MNHNS, CDR2 SASEGT. The CDR3 sequence is 14 residues long. J was trimmed by 4 bases and V by 7 bases; bases with no gene match: 4. The CDR3 DNA reads as TGTGCCAGCAAAGGGACAGGGGGCGTCTATGGCTACACCTTC. It yields the protein CASKGTGGVYGYTF.

This rearrangement joins TRBV5-4 to TRBJ2-1; D gene uncertain. Trimming took off 1 base at V and 5 bases at J, with 13 bases between the two ends. Per germline, CDR1 SGHNT and CDR2 YYREEE (reference sequence). The CDR3 is 15 residues long. As DNA, the CDR3 is TGTGCCAGCAGCTTGCCCCGCCGCGGACACAATGAGCAGTTCTTC. Amino acid sequence: CASSLPRRGHNEQFF. The full variable domain, rest sourced from reference TRBV5-4 and TRBJ2-1, is ETGVTQSPTHLIKTRGQQVTLRCSSQSGHNTVSWYQQALGQGPQFIFQYYREEENGRGNFPPRFSGLQFPNYSSELNVNALELDDSALYLCASSLPRRGHNEQFFGPGTRLTVL.

The chain joins TRBV29-1 to TRBJ2-2; 10 nucleotides match TRBD1. The CDR3 runs 14 residues. V was clipped by 7 bases and J by 7 bases; unmatched bases: 9. The germline V gene has CDR1 SQVTM and CDR2 ANQGSEA. The CDR3, as DNA: TGCAGCGGTGGACAGGGGGAGTCAATCGGGGAGCTGTTTTTT. It codes for CSGGQGESIGELFF.

The chain couples TRBV11-2 to TRBJ2-1; 10 nucleotides agree with TRBD2. Germline values: CDR1 SGHAT, CDR2 FQNNGV. The CDR3 has 20 residues. Trimming took 0 bases from V and 6 from J; bases not matched to a gene: 17. The CDR3 bases are TGTGCCAGCAGCTTAGACGCTGTGGGTAGCGGGAGGTCCCGATCCAATGAGCAGTTCTTC. This encodes CASSLDAVGSGRSRSNEQFF.

The chain recombines TRBV6-5 with TRBJ1-2, with D perhaps matching TRBD1 (5 bases). The CDR3 loop spans 12 amino acids. Deletions cut 6 bases from V and 10 bases from J, with 15 bases between. The V gene's germline CDR1 is MNHEY and CDR2 SVGAGI. The CDR3 region has the DNA TGTGCCAGCAGCCTGACAGTGACCAACTACACCTTC. Translated, it gives CASSLTVTNYTF.

This sequence joins TRBV4-1 and TRBJ2-7, with 9 nucleotides matching TRBD2. V lost 2 bases to trimming and J lost 5 bases; unmatched junction nucleotides: 13. Looked up from germline, CDR1 is MGHRA and CDR2 is YSYEKL. This CDR3 is built from 17 residues. CDR3 residues: CASSQPKAGLAIHEQYF. DNA for the CDR3: TGCGCCAGCAGCCAACCCAAAGCGGGACTAGCAATCCACGAGCAGTACTTC.

The chain carries TRBV5-1 and TRBJ2-3; 9 bases line up with TRBD2. V trimming: 4 bases; J trimming: 0 bases; junction bases outside the gene matches: 6. The CDR3 is 16 amino acids. Germline CDR1 is SGHRS and CDR2 is YFSETQ. The CDR3 nucleotides are TGCGCCAGCAGCGCCCGACTAGCGGCTAGCACAGATACGCAGTATTTT. Translated, it gives CASSARLAASTDTQYF.

V and J are TRBV29-1 and TRBJ1-2; D remains ambiguous. In germline, CDR1 is SQVTM, CDR2 ANQGSEA. The length of the CDR3 is 11 residues. Trimming removed 0 bases at V and 8 bases at J, with 7 bases between. CDR3 sequence: CSVEEVGGYTF. The CDR3, as DNA: TGCAGCGTTGAAGAGGTAGGGGGCTACACCTTC.

The count of this clone is one. The V call is TRBV5-4, the J call TRBJ2-4; 8 bases align to TRBD2. This CDR3 has 14 residues. Germline loops: CDR1 SGHNT, CDR2 YYREEE (reference sequence). The V segment lost 4 bases and the J segment 6 bases; nucleotides outside the gene matches: 6. CDR3 in DNA: TGTGCCAGCAGCATAAGGACTAGCCCAAACATTCAGTACTTC. This codes for CASSIRTSPNIQYF.

The V call is TRBV5-1, the J call TRBJ1-1; maybe TRBD1 (6 bases). The germline V gene has CDR1 SGHRS and CDR2 YFSETQ. The CDR3 contains 16 residues. V was shortened by 0 bases and J by 3 bases, with 15 bases between the two germline ends. The CDR3 loop is CASSLGGGRRDTEAFF. The CDR3, as DNA: TGCGCCAGCAGCTTGGGCGGGGGGCGTCGGGACACTGAAGCTTTCTTT.

This chain links TRBV4-2 with TRBJ2-6, with D possibly being TRBD2 (6 bases). This CDR3 contains 16 residues. In germline, CDR1 is LGHNA, CDR2 YNFKEQ. Trimming left V 4 bases short and J 1 base short, with 11 bases between. The DNA for the CDR3 is TGTGCCAGCAGCCCAGACGGGAGTTCTGGGGCCAACGTCCTGACTTTC. Residues: CASSPDGSSGANVLTF.

The rearrangement joins TRBV7-2 to TRBJ2-3; TRBD2 agrees at 9 bases. Looked up from germline, CDR1 is SGHTA and CDR2 is FQGNSA. J was trimmed by 2 bases and V by 5 bases; bases with no gene match: 8. This CDR3 has 16 residues. In DNA form, the CDR3 reads TGTGCCAGCAGCCTAAGCGGGAGGCCCTCCACAGATACGCAGTATTTT. Translation gives CASSLSGRPSTDTQYF.

V gene TRBV19 combines with J gene TRBJ2-1; 7 bases are shared with TRBD2. The V gene's germline CDR1 is LNHDA and CDR2 SQIVND (reference sequence). Losses at the gene ends were 3 bases for V and 4 bases for J; bases not matched to a gene: 9. The CDR3 totals 16 residues. The CDR3 region has the DNA TGTGCCAGTAGTATGAGCGGGATAGAGCCTTACAATGAGCAGTTCTTC. Amino acid sequence: CASSMSGIEPYNEQFF.

This clone was observed once. V gene TRBV4-3 combines with J gene TRBJ2-7; possibly TRBD1 or TRBD2 for D (5 bases each). Trimming left V 2 bases short and J 5 bases short, with 10 bases between. The germline V gene encodes CDR1 LGHNA and CDR2 YSLEER. This CDR3 region has 13 residues. Here the CDR3 DNA reads TGCGCCAGCAGCCAACAAAGGGACGACGAGCAGTACTTC. This translates into CASSQQRDDEQYF.

This clone was detected only a few times. V usage is TRBV6-5 and J usage is TRBJ2-4; 7 nucleotides line up with TRBD2. V was pared by 5 bases and J by 5 bases, with 6 bases of the junction left unmatched. The germline CDR1 and CDR2 sequences are MNHEY and SVGAGI. The CDR3 is 14 amino acids. The CDR3: CASSTPRGENIQYF. In nucleotides, the CDR3 is TGTGCCAGCAGTACCCCCCGGGGGGAAAACATTCAGTACTTC.

This chain joins TRBV5-5 and TRBJ2-7; D might be TRBD2 (5 bases). CDR1 and CDR2 (germline): SGHKS, YYEKEE (reference sequence). The CDR3 has 12 amino acids. The V end lost 4 bases, the J end lost 5 bases, and 10 bases lay between the germline ends. CDR3 sequence reads: CASSPSGDEQYF. The DNA for the CDR3 is TGTGCCAGCAGCCCTTCCGGGGACGAGCAGTACTTC.

V gene TRBV7-2 combines with J gene TRBJ1-3, with D hard to call. The germline CDR1 and CDR2 sequences are SGHTA and FQGNSA. With 4 bases removed from V and 4 bases from J, the gap between germline ends came to 8 bases. This CDR3 spans 13 amino acids. This chain's CDR3 is CASSSAGGNTIYF. CDR3 DNA sequence: TGTGCCAGCAGCTCGGCGGGGGGAAACACCATATATTTT.

V gene TRBV18 combines with J gene TRBJ1-2, with a possible D match to TRBD1 (5 bases). The germline V gene has CDR1 KGHSH and CDR2 LQKENI. Trimming left V 0 bases short and J 8 bases short, with 13 bases between. The CDR3 consists of 14 residues. CDR3 bases: TGTGCCAGCTCACCACCTCAGGGCTTAAAAGGCTACACCTTC. It codes for CASSPPQGLKGYTF.

In this sample, this clone turned up a few times. The gene calls are TRBV9 and TRBJ2-2; TRBD2 might be the D (6 bases). CDR1 SGDLS and CDR2 YYNGEE come from the germline V gene. The CDR3 sequence is 16 residues long. Trimming removed 5 bases at V and 4 bases at J, with 18 bases between. CDR3 bases: TGTGCCAGCAGTCCTCCTGGGGGACTCGGCACCGGGGAGCTGTTTTTT. Residues: CASSPPGGLGTGELFF.

With respect to this clone: Within the sample, other DNA sequences also encode this same CDR3. The J gene is TRBJ2-1, the V gene TRBV9; 7 bases are shared with TRBD1. The CDR3 is made up of 16 amino acids. The trim removed 2 bases at V and 6 bases at J, leaving 11 bases unmatched. Germline V gene data show CDR1 as SGDLS and CDR2 as YYNGEE. CDR3 in DNA: TGTGCCAGCAGCGTCAATAGGGGGCAGGCCCGCAATGAGCAGTTCTTC. This gives the protein CASSVNRGQARNEQFF. The whole variable domain, remainder taken from reference TRBV9 and TRBJ2-1, is DSGVTQTPKHLITATGQRVTLRCSPRSGDLSVYWYQQSLDQGLQFLIQYYNGEERAKGNILERFSAQQFPDLHSELNLSSLELGDSALYFCASSVNRGQARNEQFFGPGTRLTVL.

The J gene is TRBJ1-4, the V gene TRBV7-2, with 7 nucleotides matching TRBD1. Per germline, CDR1 SGHTA and CDR2 FQGNSA. V was pared by 5 bases and J by 2 bases, with 5 bases of the junction left unmatched. This CDR3 has 15 residues. The CDR3 nucleotides read TGTGCCAGCAGCAAGACAGGGCCCACTAATGAAAAACTGTTTTTT. Protein sequence: CASSKTGPTNEKLFF. Complete variable domain (other parts from reference TRBV7-2 and TRBJ1-4): GAGVSQSPSNKVTEKGKDVELRCDPISGHTALYWYRQSLGQGLEFLIYFQGNSAPDKSGLPSDRFSAERTGGSVSTLTIQRTQQEDSAVYLCASSKTGPTNEKLFFGSGTQLSVL.

This clone was counted a few times. The J gene is TRBJ2-1, the V gene TRBV19, with 11 bases that match TRBD2. Trimming at V came to 5 bases and at J to 10 bases, leaving 10 bases not matched to a gene. CDR1 is LNHDA, CDR2 SQIVND, per germline (reference sequence). The CDR3 covers 15 residues. CDR3 bases: TGTGCCAGTAGTTCGGGACTAGCGGATCCTGCGGAGCAGTTCTTC. Protein product: CASSSGLADPAEQFF. The variable domain in full, completed from reference TRBV19 and TRBJ2-1, reads DGGITQSPKYLFRKEGQNVTLSCEQNLNHDAMYWYRQDPGQGLRLIYYSQIVNDFQKGDIAEGYSVSREKKESFPLTVTSAQKNPTAFYLCASSSGLADPAEQFFGPGTRLTVL.

The chain recombines TRBV19 with TRBJ2-7; D is ambiguous. The CDR3 extends over 14 amino acids. CDR1 LNHDA and CDR2 SQIVND come from the germline V gene (reference sequence). V was clipped by 6 bases and J by 1 base, with 13 bases between them. The CDR3 protein is CASRPDKGSYEQYF. CDR3 DNA sequence: TGTGCCAGTAGACCTGATAAGGGATCCTACGAGCAGTACTTC.

The CDR3 reads CASSFRNSGRMQTQYF. Here the CDR3 DNA reads TGTGCCAGCAGCTTCCGGAATAGCGGGAGGATGCAGACCCAGTACTTC. The chain has TRBV11-2 and TRBJ2-5; 10 bases line up with TRBD2. The CDR3 covers 16 residues. CDR1 SGHAT and CDR2 FQNNGV come from the germline V gene. With 3 bases clipped from V and 6 bases from J, the junction kept 10 bases outside the gene matches.